These 26 T cell receptor beta chains originate from one sample sequenced in a study of regulatory T cells in long-lasting Graves disease. Time point meaning: persistent/refractory GD, antithyroid drugs over 5 years with positive TRAb. PBMC RNA was the source of the TCR library. Building the TCR beta libraries relied on iRepertoire HTBI primers, and CDR3 regions underwent Arm-PCR. TCRdb reprocessed the multiplex PCR reads via MiXCR and lists one record per CDR3 protein. The table records about 340,000 distinct CDR3 sequences, 15% to 20% of them present only once. The specimen comprised peripheral blood mononuclear cells (PBMCs), sampled when the disease was refractory, from a patient treated with antithyroid drugs. The receptors were gathered from a female donor with Graves disease.

This clonotype was found many times. The CDR3 nucleotides read TGTGCCAGCAGTTATTATGCCGGACTCTCTCATGAAAAACTGTTTTTT. Residues: CASSYYAGLSHEKLFF. The chain couples TRBV6-5 to TRBJ1-4; D gene unclear. The germline V gene has CDR1 MNHEY and CDR2 SVGAGI. With 3 bases removed from V and 6 bases from J, the gap between germline ends came to 17 bases. The CDR3 spans 16 residues.

This clonotype was counted only a few times. The chain joins TRBV29-1 to TRBJ1-1; 10 bases align to TRBD1. Germline lookup yields CDR1 SQVTM and CDR2 ANQGSEA. This CDR3 spans 15 amino acids. V dropped 6 bases and J dropped 4; count of bases not matched to a gene: 11. CDR3 coding DNA: TGCAGCGTCCTTAGACAGGGGGCGGCTAGCACTGAAGCTTTCTTT. It is translated as CSVLRQGAASTEAFF.

This clonotype has a count of ten or more. The chain has TRBV28 and TRBJ2-5; 12 bases match TRBD2. CDR1 is MDHEN, CDR2 SYDVKM, per germline. The CDR3 runs 14 residues. Unmatched junction bases numbered 5, after V lost 8 bases and J lost 4 bases. CDR3 amino acids: CASGTSGLRETQYF. The CDR3 region has the DNA TGTGCCAGCGGGACTAGCGGGCTTCGAGAGACCCAGTACTTC.

In this sample, this clonotype turned up many times. The gene calls are TRBV19 and TRBJ2-7, with no clear D. V lost 9 bases and J lost 4, with 13 bases in between. This CDR3 comprises 12 residues. The V gene's germline CDR1 is LNHDA and CDR2 SQIVND (reference sequence). Here the CDR3 reads CASQPLQYEQYF. The DNA for the CDR3 is TGTGCCAGCCAACCCCTACAGTACGAGCAGTACTTC.

In this sample, this clonotype turned up a few times. The genes are TRBV10-2 and TRBJ2-7; the match to TRBD1 covers 8 bases. The CDR3 sequence is 13 residues long. CDR1 and CDR2 from the germline V gene are WSHSY and SAAADI. With 6 bases clipped from V and 7 bases from J, the junction kept 8 bases outside the gene matches. The CDR3, as DNA: TGCGCCAGCAGCCGTGGACAGGGTTTGGAGCAGTACTTC. Encoded protein: CASSRGQGLEQYF.

This clonotype has ten or more counts. The CDR3 spells CASRKIESLWHEQYF. CDR3 bases: TGTGCCAGCAGAAAAATAGAGTCCTTGTGGCACGAGCAGTACTTC. The V call is TRBV11-2, the J call TRBJ2-7; unclear D gene. The CDR3 runs 15 residues. From germline, CDR1 is SGHAT and CDR2 FQNNGV. V lost 6 bases and J 5 bases, leaving 20 bases between the germline ends.

The rearrangement joins TRBV29-1 to TRBJ1-4, with D hard to call. Germline CDR1 and CDR2: SQVTM and ANQGSEA. This CDR3 comprises 13 residues. The ends were cut back, 8 bases at V and 4 bases at J, with 14 bases in the middle. This CDR3 is CSILKASNEKLFF. DNA for the CDR3: TGCAGCATTCTGAAGGCTAGTAATGAAAAACTGTTTTTT.

This clonotype was detected many times. The V call is TRBV6-1, the J call TRBJ2-7; D gene uncertain. The germline V and J ends were trimmed by 7 bases and 2 bases, with 15 bases remaining between them. The germline V gene has CDR1 MNHNS and CDR2 SASEGT. The CDR3 contains 14 residues. The CDR3 sequence is CASIGYSLTYEQYF. Here the CDR3 DNA reads TGTGCCAGCATCGGATACTCTTTGACCTACGAGCAGTACTTC.

This clonotype was picked up a small number of times. The gene calls are TRBV7-2 and TRBJ1-1, with TRBD1 as a possible D gene (5 bases). V lost 1 base and J lost 0, with 15 bases in between. CDR3 size: 17 residues. The germline V gene has CDR1 SGHTA and CDR2 FQGNSA. The CDR3 loop is CASSLGGYGRMNTEAFF. CDR3 sequence (DNA): TGTGCCAGCAGCTTAGGGGGGTATGGCAGGATGAACACTGAAGCTTTCTTT.

This clonotype has a count of ten or more. This chain links TRBV2 with TRBJ2-5; a weak D match, TRBD2 (6 bases). The germline V gene has CDR1 SNHLY and CDR2 FYNNEI. The CDR3 totals 11 residues. Trimming cost V 6 bases and J 7 bases, with 9 bases left between them. The CDR3: CASRIAVTQYF. DNA for the CDR3: TGTGCCAGCAGAATAGCGGTGACCCAGTACTTC. Full variable domain (outside the CDR3, taken from reference TRBV2 and TRBJ2-5): EPEVTQTPSHQVTQMGQEVILRCVPISNHLYFYWYRQILGQKVEFLVSFYNNEISEKSEIFDDQFSVERPDGSNFTLKIRSTKLEDSAMYFCASRIAVTQYFGPGTRLLVL.

Only a few counts were recorded for this clonotype. The chain employs TRBV20-1 and TRBJ2-7; the match to TRBD2 covers 8 bases. The V segment lost 3 bases and the J segment 0 bases; nucleotides outside the gene matches: 4. Germline assignment: CDR1 DFQATT and CDR2 SNEGSKA (reference sequence). This CDR3 is built from 14 residues. In nucleotides, the CDR3 is TGCAGTGCTAGCCGACTAGCGAACTCCTACGAGCAGTACTTC. This sequence encodes CSASRLANSYEQYF.

On this clonotype itself: A much more abundant neighbour one base away suggests this may be a read error. This chain links TRBV7-8 with TRBJ1-4; 9 bases fit TRBD1. The germline V gene encodes CDR1 SGHVS and CDR2 FQNEAQ. This CDR3 has 14 residues. With V trimmed by 4 bases and J by 6 bases, 3 bases remained unmatched. The CDR3 region is CASSSRTGDEKLFF. The CDR3 DNA reads TGTGCCAGCAGCTCCCGGACAGGGGATGAAAAACTGTTTTTT.

This clonotype has only a few counts. The chain recombines TRBV6-9 with TRBJ2-5, with D perhaps TRBD2 (6 bases). Trimming took 3 bases from V and 5 from J, leaving 13 bases between them. The CDR3 length is 14 residues. CDR1 is MNHGY, CDR2 SVAAGI, per germline. The CDR3 spells CASSYRWDWETQYF. The CDR3 coding sequence is TGTGCCAGCAGTTACCGGTGGGACTGGGAGACCCAGTACTTC.

This clonotype was recorded many times. The CDR3: CASSYHGQGGTEAFF. The CDR3 DNA is TGTGCCAGCAGTTACCACGGACAGGGGGGGACTGAAGCTTTCTTT. The V gene is TRBV6-2 or TRBV6-3, the J gene TRBJ1-1, with TRBD1 identical over 10 bases. CDR1 is MNHEY, CDR2 SVGEGT, per germline. The V segment lost 2 bases and the J segment 5 bases; nucleotides outside the gene matches: 5. This CDR3 is 15 amino acids long.

Concerning this clonotype itself: Possible read error: a much larger clone is one base away. The chain couples TRBV19 to TRBJ2-7; 9 bases agree with TRBD2. The CDR3 has 15 residues. Germline-derived CDR1 and CDR2 are LNHDA and SQIVND (reference sequence). The CDR3 coding sequence is TGTGTCAGTAGTAAGGTAGCGGGGGTCCTCTACGAGCAGTACTTC. Encoded protein: CVSSKVAGVLYEQYF.

This clonotype was recorded at least ten times. The chain employs TRBV28 and TRBJ2-7; unclear D gene. The V end was cut by 6 bases, the J end by 3 bases, with 9 bases between. The CDR3 length is 12 residues. Germline assignment: CDR1 MDHEN and CDR2 SYDVKM. The CDR3 DNA reads as TGTGCCAGCAGACGCACGGGCTACGAGCAGTACTTC. Encoded protein: CASRRTGYEQYF.

Many counts were recorded for this clonotype. The V call is TRBV10-3, the J call TRBJ2-5; TRBD1 is a possible D gene (6 bases). V was clipped by 4 bases and J by 5 bases, with 17 bases between them. CDR3 length: 15 residues. Germline-derived CDR1 and CDR2 are ENHRY and SYGVKD. The CDR3 here is CAISGSSTGRETQYF. The CDR3 DNA reads TGTGCCATCAGTGGGTCCTCAACAGGGCGGGAGACCCAGTACTTC.

Of note for this clonotype: Given a much more abundant clone one base away, this may be a read error. This chain connects TRBV2 to TRBJ2-7; D could derive from TRBD1 or TRBD2 (5 bases each). Per germline, CDR1 SNHLY and CDR2 FYNNEI. CDR3 size: 14 residues. The CDR3 nucleotides are TGTGCCGGCAGTGGAGGACGGGGCGCGTACGAGCAGTACTTC. Translated: CAGSGGRGAYEQYF.

The V gene is TRBV24-1, the J gene TRBJ2-3; D remains unclear. The CDR3 has 14 amino acids. Trimming left V 2 bases short and J 1 base short, with 6 bases between. Per germline, CDR1 KGHDR and CDR2 SFDVKD. The CDR3 coding sequence is TGTGCCACCAGTGATTCCAAAGGCACAGATACGCAGTATTTT. Protein: CATSDSKGTDTQYF.

The genes are TRBV6-2 or TRBV6-3 and TRBJ2-3; D is possibly TRBD1 (6 bases). This CDR3 is 15 amino acids long. CDR1 MNHEY and CDR2 SVGEGT come from the germline V gene. Trimming shortened V by 5 bases and J by 0 bases, and 12 bases separated the two germline ends. The CDR3 sequence is CASSPRGGSTDTQYF. CDR3 DNA: TGTGCCAGCAGTCCCCGAGGGGGAAGCACAGATACGCAGTATTTT.

This clonotype was seen more than once but under ten times. V and J are TRBV20-1 and TRBJ2-5; possibly TRBD1 or TRBD2 for D (6 bases each). V lost 1 base and J lost 4, with 13 bases in between. This CDR3 contains 14 residues. Germline V lookup: CDR1 DFQATT, CDR2 SNEGSKA (reference sequence). The CDR3 region is CSARVGGGGETQYF. The CDR3 DNA sequence: TGCAGTGCTAGAGTGGGCGGAGGGGGAGAGACCCAGTACTTC.

This clonotype was seen many times. The V gene is TRBV29-1, the J gene TRBJ1-1; no firm D call. The ends were cut back, 4 bases at V and 3 bases at J, with 6 bases in the middle. Germline CDR1 reads SQVTM; CDR2 reads ANQGSEA. This CDR3 region has 11 residues. In nucleotides, the CDR3 is TGCAGCGTTGCCGGGTACACTGAAGCTTTCTTT. Protein: CSVAGYTEAFF. Full variable domain (remainder filled in from reference TRBV29-1 and TRBJ1-1): SAVISQKPSRDICQRGTSLTIQCQVDSQVTMMFWYRQQPGQSLTLIATANQGSEATYESGFVIDKFPISRPNLTFSTLTVSNMSPEDSSIYLCSVAGYTEAFFGQGTRLTVV.

This clonotype has more than one count but fewer than ten. The chain carries TRBV7-9 and TRBJ2-5; 8 positions agree with TRBD2. The CDR3 covers 16 residues. Looked up from germline, CDR1 is SEHNR and CDR2 is FQNEAQ (reference sequence). The ends lost 1 base at V and 2 bases at J; junction bases unmatched: 6. This CDR3 reads CASSLGGSGKQETQYF. CDR3 nucleotides: TGTGCCAGCAGCTTAGGGGGTAGCGGGAAACAAGAGACCCAGTACTTC.

A word on this clonotype: An end of the junction does not agree with germline; a read error may underlie this. The chain is built from TRBV7-2 and TRBJ1-2; no clear D gene. The CDR3 runs to 16 residues. Germline assignment: CDR1 SGHTA and CDR2 FQGNSA. DNA of the CDR3: TGTGCCAGCAGCTTACTAGAAATGTTGCAGGCTTATGGCTGCACCTTC. Its protein is CASSLLEMLQAYGCTF.

There are a few counts of this clonotype. This chain uses TRBV7-2 with TRBJ1-4, with D unclear. This CDR3 contains 15 residues. The germline gives CDR1 SGHTA, CDR2 FQGNSA. V was clipped by 5 bases and J by 7 bases, with 17 bases between them. The CDR3 is CASSLKLGRTEKLFF. CDR3 nucleotide sequence: TGTGCCAGCAGCCTAAAACTTGGGAGGACTGAAAAACTGTTTTTT.

The chain has TRBV5-8 and TRBJ1-5; 7 bases align to TRBD1. The CDR3 loop spans 18 amino acids. Per the germline V gene, CDR1 is SGHTS and CDR2 is YDEGEE. Losses at the gene ends were 2 bases for V and 1 base for J; bases not matched to a gene: 12. The CDR3 reads CASSFYGQGEGSNQPQHF. The CDR3 nucleotides are TGTGCCAGCAGCTTCTATGGGCAGGGGGAGGGGAGCAATCAGCCCCAGCATTTT. Full variable domain (missing parts from reference TRBV5-8 and TRBJ1-5): EAGVTQSPTHLIKTRGQQATLRCSPISGHTSVYWYQQALGLGLQFLLWYDEGEERNRGNFPPRFSGRQFPNYSSELNVNALELEDSALYLCASSFYGQGEGSNQPQHFGDGTRLSIL.